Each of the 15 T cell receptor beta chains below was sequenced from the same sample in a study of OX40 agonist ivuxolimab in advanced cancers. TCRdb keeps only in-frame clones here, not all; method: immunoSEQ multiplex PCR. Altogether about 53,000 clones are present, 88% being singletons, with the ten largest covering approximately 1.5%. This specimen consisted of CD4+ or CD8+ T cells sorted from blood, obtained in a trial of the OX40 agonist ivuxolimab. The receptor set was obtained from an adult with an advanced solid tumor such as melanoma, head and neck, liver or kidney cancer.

The CDR3 nucleotides are TGTGCCAGCTCACGGCCGGGACAGGGAAACCACGAGCAGTACTTC. Its protein is CASSRPGQGNHEQYF. The chain couples TRBV18 to TRBJ2-7, with 9 bases identical to TRBD1. The J segment lost 5 bases and the V segment lost 4 bases, leaving 9 bases of the junction unmatched. CDR1 and CDR2 from the germline V gene are KGHSH and LQKENI. This CDR3 region has 15 residues.

The CDR3 sequence is CASSSSLNGELFF. The CDR3 bases are TGTGCCAGCAGCTCTTCCTTAAACGGGGAGCTGTTTTTT. The rearrangement links TRBV7-9 to TRBJ2-2; D unresolved. V lost 4 bases to trimming and J lost 7 bases, with 10 bases between them. The CDR3 is 13 residues long. Germline CDR1 is SEHNR and CDR2 is FQNEAQ (reference sequence).

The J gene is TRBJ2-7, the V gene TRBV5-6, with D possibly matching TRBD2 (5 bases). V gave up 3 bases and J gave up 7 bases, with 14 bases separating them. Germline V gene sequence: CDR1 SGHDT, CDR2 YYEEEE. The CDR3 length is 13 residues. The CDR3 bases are TGTGCCAGCAGCTGGACTTACTCGGGAGAGCAGTACTTC. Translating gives CASSWTYSGEQYF.

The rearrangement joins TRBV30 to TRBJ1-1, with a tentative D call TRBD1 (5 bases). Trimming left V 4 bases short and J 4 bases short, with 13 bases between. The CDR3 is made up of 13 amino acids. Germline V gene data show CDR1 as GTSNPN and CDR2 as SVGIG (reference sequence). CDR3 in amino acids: CAWKAGWGTEAFF. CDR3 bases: TGTGCCTGGAAAGCAGGGTGGGGCACTGAAGCTTTCTTT.

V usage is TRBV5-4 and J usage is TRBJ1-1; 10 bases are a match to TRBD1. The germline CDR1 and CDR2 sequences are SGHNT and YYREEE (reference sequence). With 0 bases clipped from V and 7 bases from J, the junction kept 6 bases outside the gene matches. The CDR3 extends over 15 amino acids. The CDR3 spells CASSLGTGGWGEAFF. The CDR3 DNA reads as TGTGCCAGCAGCTTGGGGACAGGGGGATGGGGTGAAGCTTTCTTT.

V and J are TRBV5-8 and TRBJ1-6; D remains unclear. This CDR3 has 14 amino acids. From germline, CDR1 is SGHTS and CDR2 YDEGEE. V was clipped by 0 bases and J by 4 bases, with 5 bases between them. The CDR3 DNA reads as TGTGCCAGCAGCTTGGGAGGTTATAATTCACCCCTCCACTTT. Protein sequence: CASSLGGYNSPLHF.

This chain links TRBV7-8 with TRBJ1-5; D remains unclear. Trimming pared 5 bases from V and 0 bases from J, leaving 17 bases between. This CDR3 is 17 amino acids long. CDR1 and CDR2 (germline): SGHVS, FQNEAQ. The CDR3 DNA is TGTGCCAGCAGCCCCCTGTCATCCCTTTCTAGCAATCAGCCCCAGCATTTT. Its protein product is CASSPLSSLSSNQPQHF.

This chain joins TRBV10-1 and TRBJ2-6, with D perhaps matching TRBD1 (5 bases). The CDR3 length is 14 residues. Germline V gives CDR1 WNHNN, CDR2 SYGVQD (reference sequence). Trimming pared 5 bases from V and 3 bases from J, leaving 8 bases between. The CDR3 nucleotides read TGCGCCAGCAGTACAGGCTATGGGGCCAACGTCCTGACTTTC. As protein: CASSTGYGANVLTF.

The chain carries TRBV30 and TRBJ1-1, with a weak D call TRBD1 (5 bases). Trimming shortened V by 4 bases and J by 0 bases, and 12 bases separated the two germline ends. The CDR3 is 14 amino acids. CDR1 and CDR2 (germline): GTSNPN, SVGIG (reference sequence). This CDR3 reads CAWTADIMNTEAFF. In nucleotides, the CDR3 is TGTGCCTGGACCGCGGACATAATGAACACTGAAGCTTTCTTT.

This chain's CDR3 is CASSRQGYSNQPQHF. CDR3 in DNA: TGTGCCAGCAGTCGACAGGGCTATAGCAATCAGCCCCAGCATTTT. The V gene is TRBV28, the J gene TRBJ1-5; TRBD1 aligns across 7 bases. J was trimmed by 0 bases and V by 5 bases; bases with no gene match: 4. Germline V gene data show CDR1 as MDHEN and CDR2 as SYDVKM. This CDR3 has 15 amino acids.

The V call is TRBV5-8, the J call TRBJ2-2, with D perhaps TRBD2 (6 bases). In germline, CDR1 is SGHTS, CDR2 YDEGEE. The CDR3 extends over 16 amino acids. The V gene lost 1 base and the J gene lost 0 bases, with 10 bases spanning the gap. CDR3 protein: CASSLRRGSNTGELFF. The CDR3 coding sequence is TGTGCCAGCAGCTTGAGGAGGGGATCGAACACCGGGGAGCTGTTTTTT.

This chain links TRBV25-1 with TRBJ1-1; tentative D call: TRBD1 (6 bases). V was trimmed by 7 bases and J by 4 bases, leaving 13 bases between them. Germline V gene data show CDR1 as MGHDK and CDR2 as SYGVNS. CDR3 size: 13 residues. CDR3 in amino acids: CASIKGGGTEAFF. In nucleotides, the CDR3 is TGTGCCAGCATAAAGGGGGGCGGCACTGAAGCTTTCTTT.

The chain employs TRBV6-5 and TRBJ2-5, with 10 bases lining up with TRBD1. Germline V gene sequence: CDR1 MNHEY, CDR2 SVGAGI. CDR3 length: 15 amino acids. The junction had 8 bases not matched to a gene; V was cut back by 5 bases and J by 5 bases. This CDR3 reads CASSRTGTGEETQYF. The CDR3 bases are TGTGCCAGCAGTCGTACCGGGACAGGGGAGGAGACCCAGTACTTC.

The CDR3 DNA reads TGTGCCAGCTCACCAGTTCAGAGATTAAATTCACCCCTCCACTTT. Its protein product is CASSPVQRLNSPLHF. The rearrangement joins TRBV18 to TRBJ1-6; D not resolved. V shed 2 bases and J shed 7 bases, with 12 bases lying between them. The CDR3 is made up of 15 amino acids. Germline V gene sequence: CDR1 KGHSH, CDR2 LQKENI.

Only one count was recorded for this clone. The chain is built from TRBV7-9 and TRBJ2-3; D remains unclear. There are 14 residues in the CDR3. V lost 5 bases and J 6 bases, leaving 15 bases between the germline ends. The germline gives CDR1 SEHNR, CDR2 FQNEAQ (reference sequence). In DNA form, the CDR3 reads TGTGCCAGCAGCCCCAGTTCAGTGGCCGATACGCAGTATTTT. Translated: CASSPSSVADTQYF.